The T cell receptor beta chain under discussion was sequenced for a study of T-cell memory formation after mild COVID-19. MiXCR, applied by TCRdb to the 5' RACE reads, yields one record per CDR3 protein. The top ten clones hold approximately 3% of a sample with a few hundred thousand distinct CDR3 sequences, 10% to 13% of them seen once. V lost 2 bases and J 0 bases, leaving 14 bases between the germline ends. The CDR3 runs to 18 residues. The germline V gene has CDR1 SEHNR and CDR2 FQNEAQ (reference sequence). This sequence was found in a man in his late teens or twenties who had mild COVID-19 (a few samples of this study predate the infection). Cell type and time point are not known. Sequenced input: PBMCs or a T cell subset sorted from them (not recorded which). The V and J genes are TRBV7-9 and TRBJ2-6; D is possibly TRBD1 (5 bases). CDR3 coding DNA: TGTGCCAGCAGCTTAACCCTAAGCCAGGGCTCTGGGGCCAACGTCCTGACTTTC. Translating it yields CASSLTLSQGSGANVLTF.